This T cell receptor beta chain is drawn from a study of cytomegalovirus exposure and HLA in healthy donors. This table comes from immunoSEQ multiplex PCR, and its TCRdb copy is limited to in-frame clones, with some not included. The sample yields more than 120,000 clones, 87% seen once. After removal of 0 bases from V and 3 bases from J, the junction contained 10 bases not matched to a gene. CDR3 length: 17 residues. Per germline, CDR1 MGHRA and CDR2 YSYEKL. As to this clone: Its antigen is not known.

Findings and caveats of the study: Cytomegalovirus status, reportedly, was diagnosed with high specificity and sensitivity by the classifier. In vitro assays verified that three CMV-associated chains recognized CMV antigens specifically. Rare sequences made up most TCRs, while some public TCRs were found in many donors. The tendency of first-cohort TCR clusters to co-occur in the 120 or so validation repertoires was identified by a subsequent analysis.

The source of this sequence is a man aged 18 to 35 in good health and CMV-seropositive. The source material was PBMCs. The gene calls are TRBV4-1 and TRBJ2-7; TRBD1 aligns across 8 bases. The CDR3 region is CASSQDRGQATFYEQYF. The CDR3 coding sequence is TGCGCCAGCAGCCAAGATAGGGGACAGGCGACTTTCTACGAGCAGTACTTC.